This entry describes one T cell receptor (beta chain). Its antigen is still unknown. The read ends 3 residues before the CDR3 terminus; that terminus is restored from the germline J gene. TCRdb keeps only in-frame clones here, not all; method: immunoSEQ multiplex PCR. Recorded for this sample: 25,000 to 35,000 clones. These data are taken from a study of Tregs in tolerant kidney transplant recipients. Study results and limitations: The small number of patients limits these findings pending further validation.

Thawed PBMCs were FACS-sorted into unstimulated CD4+CD25+CD127- regulatory T cells, CD4+CD25- non-regulatory cells, CD4 and CD8 cells. V lost 6 bases and J lost 2, with 19 bases in between. The germline V gene encodes CDR1 SNHLY and CDR2 FYNNEI. The CDR3 length is 16 residues. The receptor's source is a human donor who received a combined kidney and bone marrow transplant. V gene TRBV2 combines with J gene TRBJ1-2; TRBD1 is a possible D gene (6 bases). The sequencing here drew on CD8+ T cells from blood, taken before the transplant. The DNA read from the CDR3 is TGTGCCAGCAGGGGATCAGGGGCGAGTAAGAACTATGGC. It codes for CASRGSGASKNYG. Given in full, the CDR3 is CASRGSGASKNYGYTF.